A single sample is the source of the 26 T cell receptor beta chains below, sequenced in a study of liver allograft versus peripheral blood T cells. About the research overall: Comparative analysis was performed on T cell receptor repertoires from transplanted livers and from recipients' peripheral blood.

TCRdb ran MiXCR on the reads and lists one entry per CDR3 protein. This sample carries around 2,500 distinct CDR3 sequences, roughly 16% of them seen once, and the ten largest clones take under 35%. These receptors were obtained from a human patient who had a liver transplant. Some T cells may arise from the graft donor.

Regarding this clonotype: The junction shows a germline mismatch at one end, possibly a read error. The gene calls are TRBV19 and TRBJ1-1; 9 nucleotides agree with TRBD1. The CDR3 length is 15 residues. Germline assignment: CDR1 LNHDA and CDR2 SQIVND (reference sequence). The CDR3 nucleotides read TGTGCCAGTAGTTTCCCGGGGACAGGGAACCCTGAAGCTTTCTTT. Residues: CASSFPGTGNPEAFF.

By share, this clonotype counts as medium-sized (0.01 to 0.1%). The rearrangement uses TRBV20-1 and TRBJ2-1; 14 bases agree with TRBD2. Germline CDR1 is DFQATT and CDR2 is SNEGSKA (reference sequence). Trimming cost V 0 bases and J 5 bases; bases outside gene matches: 6. The CDR3 totals 17 residues. The DNA for the CDR3 is TGCAGTGCTAGAGATGAAGGGACTAGCGGGGGCCACAATGAGCAGTTCTTC. It is translated as CSARDEGTSGGHNEQFF.

A word on this clonotype: A single base separates this from a much larger clone, so it may be a read error. The J gene is TRBJ1-1, the V gene TRBV27, with 9 bases lining up with TRBD1. The CDR3 consists of 14 residues. The germline V gene encodes CDR1 MNHEY and CDR2 SMNVEV (reference sequence). CDR3 loop: CVSRQGGMNTEAFF. CDR3 bases: TGTGTCAGCAGACAGGGGGGGATGAACACTGAAGCTTTCTTT.

As to this clonotype: This probably arose from a read error, given a far larger clone one base away. The J gene is TRBJ1-2, the V gene TRBV27; 10 bases agree with TRBD1. Trimming removed 5 bases from V and 8 bases from J; junction bases left unmatched: 8. Germline V gene sequence: CDR1 MNHEY, CDR2 SMNVEV (reference sequence). CDR3 size: 14 residues. The DNA for the CDR3 is TGTGCCAGCAGTGACGGGACAGGGGCAGAAGGCTACACCTTC. Translation gives CASSDGTGAEGYTF.

Details on this clonotype: A far larger clone is one base from this, pointing to a likely read error. The J gene is TRBJ2-7, the V gene TRBV10-3; 9 bases agree with TRBD1. This CDR3 comprises 15 residues. Germline loops: CDR1 ENHRY, CDR2 SYGVKD. The junction had 12 bases not matched to a gene; V was cut back by 10 bases and J by 2 bases. The CDR3 loop reads CASRTGTGLPYEQYF. As DNA, the CDR3 is TGTGCCAGCAGAACCGGGACAGGGTTACCCTACGAGCAGTACTTC.

This clonotype counts as medium-sized (0.01 to 0.1%). The rearrangement links TRBV10-3 to TRBJ2-1, with a possible D match to TRBD1 (5 bases). Looked up from germline, CDR1 is ENHRY and CDR2 is SYGVKD. Trimming took 3 bases from V and 8 from J, leaving 17 bases between them. This CDR3 contains 15 residues. In DNA, the CDR3 is TGTGCCATCAGTGACCCCGACCGGGTAGGGGATGAGCAGTTCTTC. Translation: CAISDPDRVGDEQFF.

The table lists this clonotype with a few counts. The gene calls are TRBV12-5 and TRBJ1-1; D remains ambiguous. Germline CDR1 is LGHNT and CDR2 is FRNRAP. This CDR3 has 12 amino acids. CDR3 DNA sequence: TGTGCCTTAGAACCGTTTAACACTGAAGCTTTCTTT. Protein sequence: CALEPFNTEAFF.

This clonotype is classed as medium-sized. V gene TRBV7-9 combines with J gene TRBJ1-2; D not certain. The ends were cut back, 5 bases at V and 3 bases at J, with 16 bases in the middle. The germline gives CDR1 SEHNR, CDR2 FQNEAQ (reference sequence). CDR3 length equals 15 residues. The DNA of the CDR3 is TGTGCCAGCAGCCTTCCGGACGGCCTCGACTATGGCTACACCTTC. This codes for CASSLPDGLDYGYTF.

The J gene is TRBJ2-1, the V gene TRBV27, with TRBD2 as a possible D gene (7 bases). The length of the CDR3 is 15 residues. V lost 6 bases and J lost 0, with 12 bases in between. Per germline, CDR1 MNHEY and CDR2 SMNVEV (reference sequence). CDR3 DNA sequence: TGTGCCAGCAGGCAACGGGGGGCCTCCTACAATGAGCAGTTCTTC. This translates into CASRQRGASYNEQFF.

This clonotype is large by share. This chain connects TRBV12-3 or TRBV12-4 to TRBJ1-3; 8 positions match TRBD1. The CDR3 extends over 15 amino acids. J was trimmed by 7 bases and V by 7 bases; bases with no gene match: 12. CDR3 sequence reads: CASTPPGQGFNTIYF. Here the CDR3 DNA reads TGTGCCAGCACCCCTCCAGGACAGGGTTTCAACACCATATATTTT.

Judged by abundance, this clonotype is medium-sized. The chain recombines TRBV30 with TRBJ1-2; D unresolved. The germline V gene has CDR1 GTSNPN and CDR2 SVGIG (reference sequence). V was pared by 0 bases and J by 5 bases, with 10 bases between. The CDR3 totals 13 residues. CDR3 sequence: CAWSVPTVYGYTF. The CDR3 nucleotides read TGTGCCTGGAGTGTACCCACGGTGTATGGCTACACCTTC.

By frequency in the sample, this clonotype is large (0.1 to 1%). The J gene is TRBJ1-4, the V gene TRBV14, with a tentative D call TRBD1 (5 bases). The V end lost 4 bases, the J end lost 12 bases, and 12 bases lay between the germline ends. Germline-derived CDR1 and CDR2 are SGHDN and FVKESK. The CDR3 is 12 residues long. This CDR3 is CASSRGGVELFF. CDR3 coding DNA: TGTGCCAGCAGCCGGGGGGGAGTCGAACTGTTTTTT.

The genes are TRBV7-3 and TRBJ2-1, with 12 bases aligning to TRBD2. Germline V gene lookup returns CDR1 SGHTA and CDR2 FQGTGA. J was trimmed by 8 bases and V by 7 bases; bases with no gene match: 6. The CDR3 is 14 amino acids. The CDR3 DNA reads TGTGCCAGCACCCTAGCGGGGGGGCAGGATGAGCAGTTCTTC. It translates to CASTLAGGQDEQFF. The full variable domain, completed using reference TRBV7-3 and TRBJ2-1, is GAGVSQTPSNKVTEKGKYVELRCDPISGHTALYWYRQSLGQGPEFLIYFQGTGAADDSGLPNDRFFAVRPEGSVSTLKIQRTERGDSAVYLCASTLAGGQDEQFFGPGTRLTVL.

The rearrangement links TRBV6-5 to TRBJ2-1; perhaps TRBD2 as D (5 bases). CDR1 and CDR2 (germline): MNHEY, SVGAGI. Trimming removed 0 bases from V and 2 bases from J, with 11 bases in between. The CDR3 runs 16 residues. CDR3 amino acids: CASSYSVGEAYNEQFF. CDR3 sequence (DNA): TGTGCCAGCAGTTACTCGGTCGGGGAAGCCTACAATGAGCAGTTCTTC.

There are a few counts of this clonotype. This chain joins TRBV5-5 and TRBJ2-7, with 12 bases matching TRBD1. CDR1 is SGHKS and CDR2 is YYEKEE in the germline V gene (reference sequence). Trimming took 5 bases from V and 1 from J; bases not matched to a gene: 7. The CDR3 extends over 16 amino acids. CDR3 amino acids: CASSLPGQGASYEQYF. CDR3 coding DNA: TGTGCCAGCAGTTTACCGGGACAGGGGGCTTCCTACGAGCAGTACTTC.

This clonotype is classed as medium-sized. V usage is TRBV10-3 and J usage is TRBJ2-7, with 9 bases lining up with TRBD1. CDR1 and CDR2 from the germline V gene are ENHRY and SYGVKD. The J segment lost 2 bases and the V segment lost 4 bases, leaving 3 bases of the junction unmatched. The CDR3 extends over 14 amino acids. Written as DNA, the CDR3 is TGTGCCATCAGTGGGGACAGGGCAACCTACGAGCAGTACTTC. Translated, it gives CAISGDRATYEQYF.

The chain uses TRBV6-5 and TRBJ1-1; possibly TRBD1 for D (5 bases). This CDR3 region has 11 residues. Between the trimmed V and J ends, which lost 5 bases and 8 bases, there was a span of 9 bases. CDR1 and CDR2 (germline): MNHEY, SVGAGI. The DNA for the CDR3 is TGTGCCAGCAGTACGGGACTAGAAGCTTTCTTT. It translates to CASSTGLEAFF.

The sample holds a few counts of this clonotype. The chain uses TRBV27 and TRBJ2-7; D perhaps matches TRBD1 (5 bases). The germline V gene encodes CDR1 MNHEY and CDR2 SMNVEV (reference sequence). V gave up 5 bases and J gave up 7 bases, with 18 bases separating them. The CDR3 is made up of 14 amino acids. The CDR3 loop reads CASSLQVGPGEQYF. Here the CDR3 DNA reads TGTGCCAGCAGTCTCCAGGTAGGACCAGGGGAGCAGTACTTC.

In this sample, this clonotype is medium-sized. V and J are TRBV29-1 and TRBJ2-5; 7 bases align to TRBD1. The CDR3 is 13 amino acids. Germline loops: CDR1 SQVTM, CDR2 ANQGSEA. With V trimmed by 6 bases and J by 5 bases, 9 bases remained unmatched. CDR3 sequence (DNA): TGCAGCGTCCTGACAGGGATAATCGAGACCCAGTACTTC. Residues: CSVLTGIIETQYF. The full variable domain, its missing parts supplied by reference TRBV29-1 and TRBJ2-5, is SAVISQKPSRDICQRGTSLTIQCQVDSQVTMMFWYRQQPGQSLTLIATANQGSEATYESGFVIDKFPISRPNLTFSTLTVSNMSPEDSSIYLCSVLTGIIETQYFGPGTRLLVL.

This clonotype has a handful of counts. The rearrangement uses TRBV11-2 and TRBJ2-1, with 12 nucleotides matching TRBD2. This CDR3 comprises 16 residues. V shed 1 base and J 6 bases; nucleotides not matched to a gene: 4. Per the germline V gene, CDR1 is SGHAT and CDR2 is FQNNGV. CDR3 in amino acids: CASSLGPSGGANEQFF. The CDR3 coding sequence is TGTGCCAGCAGCTTAGGGCCTAGCGGGGGGGCCAATGAGCAGTTCTTC.

In its sample, this clonotype ranks as medium-sized. The chain uses TRBV19 and TRBJ1-5; D gene ambiguous. The CDR3 runs 16 residues. CDR1 LNHDA and CDR2 SQIVND come from the germline V gene (reference sequence). Between the trimmed V and J ends, which lost 6 bases and 2 bases, there was a span of 17 bases. For the CDR3, the DNA is TGTGCCAGTAGCATTGGTTGGATAATGGGCAATCAGCCCCAGCATTTT. It specifies CASSIGWIMGNQPQHF.

This clonotype was seen a handful of times. The CDR3 spells CASSPPADTQYF. In DNA form, the CDR3 reads TGTGCCAGCAGTCCCCCCGCAGATACGCAGTATTTT. This chain links TRBV27 with TRBJ2-3; D is ambiguous. The CDR3 runs 12 residues. V gave up 5 bases and J gave up 4 bases, with 7 bases separating them. Germline lookup yields CDR1 MNHEY and CDR2 SMNVEV (reference sequence).

This clonotype is medium-sized by share. The chain carries TRBV9 and TRBJ1-2; D remains ambiguous. Between the trimmed V and J ends, which lost 1 base and 8 bases, there was a span of 12 bases. Germline V CDR1 and CDR2: SGDLS, YYNGEE. The CDR3 contains 13 residues. CDR3 in amino acids: CASSVSSSQGYTF. CDR3 nucleotide sequence: TGTGCCAGCAGCGTATCATCTTCGCAGGGCTACACCTTC.

This clonotype is medium-sized within its sample. The chain links TRBV5-4 to TRBJ2-1; D uncertain. With 6 bases removed from V and 0 bases from J, the gap between germline ends came to 7 bases. CDR1 and CDR2 (germline): SGHNT, YYREEE (reference sequence). There are 13 residues in the CDR3. This CDR3 reads CASKVNSYNEQFF. CDR3 DNA sequence: TGTGCCAGCAAGGTTAACTCCTACAATGAGCAGTTCTTC.

This clonotype appeared many times. This chain uses TRBV2 with TRBJ2-7; 11 bases are a match to TRBD2. Trimming removed 8 bases from V and 2 bases from J; junction bases left unmatched: 5. The CDR3 runs to 14 residues. The germline V gene encodes CDR1 SNHLY and CDR2 FYNNEI. The CDR3 DNA reads as TGTGCCAGCCAACTAGCGGGGGAGACCTACGAGCAGTACTTC. This gives the protein CASQLAGETYEQYF.

Judged by abundance, this clonotype is medium-sized (0.01 to 0.1%). The chain recombines TRBV28 with TRBJ1-1; D is ambiguous. V shed 5 bases and J shed 0 bases, with 7 bases lying between them. Looked up from germline, CDR1 is MDHEN and CDR2 is SYDVKM. The CDR3 has 13 amino acids. Here the CDR3 DNA reads TGTGCCAGCAGTGCGACGGTGAACACTGAAGCTTTCTTT. Translated: CASSATVNTEAFF.